This T cell receptor beta chain stems from a study of cytomegalovirus exposure and HLA in healthy donors. Study outcomes and limitations: Donors belonging to an Asian-associated ancestry cluster reportedly showed fewer N-insertions in productive TCRs than the 666-donor mean, according to what a later analysis found.

The PCR had 60 Vbeta and 13 Jbeta primers. Repertoires were generated with immunoSEQ multiplex PCR, while TCRdb's copy carries only in-frame clones and drops some. This repertoire shows approximately 59,000 clones, around 68% found once; its top ten account for less than 20%. On this clone itself: Its antigen is currently unknown.

The germline V gene encodes CDR1 MNHEY and CDR2 SVGAGI. The V gene lost 6 bases and the J gene lost 8 bases, with 10 bases spanning the gap. This CDR3 comprises 11 residues. The source of this sequence is a middle-aged man in good health and CMV-seropositive. The sequenced material came from PBMCs. This chain joins TRBV6-5 and TRBJ1-2; a possible D gene is TRBD1 (5 bases). The chain's CDR3 is CASRNQGGYTF. The CDR3 bases are TGTGCCAGCAGAAACCAGGGCGGCTACACCTTC.